These 9 T cell receptor beta chains were all obtained from the same sample, sequenced in a study of cytomegalovirus exposure and HLA in healthy donors. A multiplex PCR was run with 60 Vbeta primers and 13 Jbeta primers. Generated by immunoSEQ multiplex PCR, the TCRdb table keeps only in-frame clones and is missing some. This sample yields about 130,000 clones, of which more than 75% are seen a single time; approximately 1% belongs to the top ten. The sequenced sample was PBMCs. The receptors here all came from a male donor in good health and CMV-seronegative.

This clone has just a few counts. The chain is built from TRBV5-1 and TRBJ1-2, with D perhaps TRBD1 (5 bases). The germline V gene encodes CDR1 SGHRS and CDR2 YFSETQ. V was clipped by 2 bases and J by 8 bases, with 19 bases between them. This CDR3 has 15 amino acids. CDR3 DNA sequence: TGCGCCAGCAGCTTAAACCCGGGCAGGGAAGACGGCTACACCTTC. This sequence encodes CASSLNPGREDGYTF.

CDR3 sequence: CASSLAGFIEAFF. CDR3 bases: TGTGCCAGCAGCTTGGCGGGGTTTATTGAAGCTTTCTTT. V and J are TRBV5-8 and TRBJ1-1; no clear D gene. The CDR3 has 13 residues. V was cut by 0 bases and J by 7 bases, with 10 bases left in between. The germline CDR1 and CDR2 sequences are SGHTS and YDEGEE.

J is TRBJ1-6 and V is TRBV27; 9 bases are shared with TRBD1. The CDR3 loop spans 16 amino acids. Germline-derived CDR1 and CDR2 are MNHEY and SMNVEV (reference sequence). V shed 3 bases, J shed 10 bases, and the junction held 10 bases outside the gene matches. Here the CDR3 reads CASSFGTGTSKSPLHF. The DNA for the CDR3 is TGTGCCAGCAGTTTTGGGACAGGGACTTCTAAGTCACCCCTCCACTTT.

J is TRBJ2-3 and V is TRBV18; weak D call: TRBD1 (5 bases). The CDR3 totals 14 residues. Per the germline V gene, CDR1 is KGHSH and CDR2 is LQKENI. V was pared by 5 bases and J by 1 base, with 10 bases between. CDR3 protein: CASSITTGTDTQYF. The DNA of the CDR3 is TGTGCCAGCTCAATAACGACAGGCACAGATACGCAGTATTTT.

This chain uses TRBV7-2 with TRBJ2-3; D remains ambiguous. CDR1 SGHTA and CDR2 FQGNSA come from the germline V gene. The V end lost 1 base, the J end lost 8 bases, and 7 bases lay between the germline ends. The CDR3 runs to 12 residues. The CDR3 DNA follows: TGTGCCAGCAGCTTAGATAGAGGTACGCAGTATTTT. It encodes CASSLDRGTQYF.

This clone was seen a handful of times. V is TRBV2 and J is TRBJ1-6; D remains unclear. CDR3 size: 12 residues. Germline values: CDR1 SNHLY, CDR2 FYNNEI. Deletions cut 9 bases from V and 7 bases from J, with 10 bases between. The CDR3 here is CARQFPNSPLHF. The DNA of the CDR3 is TGTGCCAGACAGTTCCCGAATTCACCCCTCCACTTT.

V usage is TRBV10-3 and J usage is TRBJ1-1, with a weak D call TRBD1 (6 bases). V was trimmed by 4 bases and J by 1 base, leaving 13 bases between them. The V gene's germline CDR1 is ENHRY and CDR2 SYGVKD. This CDR3 has 15 amino acids. CDR3 region: CAISVSQGPNTEAFF. As DNA, the CDR3 is TGTGCCATCAGTGTGTCACAGGGACCGAACACTGAAGCTTTCTTT.

This clone was recorded only once. The rearrangement links TRBV5-6 to TRBJ2-7; 9 bases line up with TRBD1. After removal of 3 bases from V and 5 bases from J, the junction contained 6 bases not matched to a gene. This CDR3 spans 14 amino acids. CDR1 SGHDT and CDR2 YYEEEE come from the germline V gene. The CDR3 coding sequence is TGTGCCAGCAGCTCATACAGGGGGCCGGACGAGCAGTACTTC. It codes for CASSSYRGPDEQYF. Supplemented by reference TRBV5-6 and TRBJ2-7, the full variable domain reads DAGVTQSPTHLIKTRGQQVTLRCSPKSGHDTVSWYQQALGQGPQFIFQYYEEEERQRGNFPDRFSGHQFPNYSSELNVNALLLGDSALYLCASSSYRGPDEQYFGPGTRLTVT.

V gene TRBV7-2 combines with J gene TRBJ1-2; no clear D. Trimming stripped 1 base from V and 4 bases from J, with 7 bases between. The CDR3 consists of 13 residues. Per the germline V gene, CDR1 is SGHTA and CDR2 is FQGNSA. The CDR3 sequence is CASSLGAAYGYTF. CDR3 nucleotide sequence: TGTGCCAGCAGCTTAGGGGCAGCCTATGGCTACACCTTC.